A selection of T cell receptor beta chains follows, all from one sample in a study of early T cells in non-severe SARS-CoV-2 infection. TCRdb recomputed calls from the 5' RACE reads with MiXCR, one row per CDR3 protein. This table holds some 76,000 distinct CDR3 sequences, roughly a sixth found once. Sample: whole blood. The receptors here all came from an adult who was a healthcare worker with PCR-confirmed SARS-CoV-2 infection or an uninfected control (not recorded which). The conserved cysteine and the conserved F or W are not part of the CDR3 here. The order of the fields is V gene, CDR3 length, CDR3 protein.

V: TRBV30; length: 11; CDR3: ACSPGTNYGYT
V: TRBV10-1; length: 6; CDR3: ASQGAF
V: TRBV12-3/TRBV12-4; length: 12; CDR3: ASTGLHFTDTQY
V: TRBV9; length: 11; CDR3: ASSVGVTGELF
V: TRBV6-6; length: 10; CDR3: ASSGTAHGYT
V: TRBV7-8; length: 15; CDR3: ASSLAALRITNSPLH
V: TRBV9; length: 14; CDR3: ASSVGTGTGRSEQY
V: TRBV7-3; length: 13; CDR3: ASSLTGQQTGELF
V: TRBV15; length: 13; CDR3: ATSREDQHTDTQY
V: TRBV9; length: 13; CDR3: ASSVVGLRNNEQF
V: TRBV14; length: 15; CDR3: ASSRTNRGRANSPLH
V: TRBV7-9; length: 15; CDR3: ASSRSGTGAGANVLT
V: TRBV20-1; length: 11; CDR3: SANRGPTDTQY
V: TRBV10-3; length: 12; CDR3: AISRDGQGQPQH
V: TRBV7-9; length: 17; CDR3: ASSLLRKPGLASPGELF
V: TRBV2; length: 13; CDR3: ASSPTSGIYNEQF
V: TRBV2; length: 12; CDR3: ASSGLPGTNEQF
V: TRBV5-1; length: 10; CDR3: ASSSSGNEQF
V: TRBV7-2; length: 12; CDR3: ASRDREFYNEQF
V: TRBV6-1; length: 11; CDR3: ATQTGGWREAF
V: TRBV5-1; length: 11; CDR3: ASSLDAGTEAF
V: TRBV7-6; length: 11; CDR3: ASSLAITDTQY
V: TRBV5-6; length: 14; CDR3: ASSLKLQGGTGELF
V: TRBV20-1; length: 10; CDR3: SASKGVAEAF
V: TRBV7-7; length: 14; CDR3: ASSLTGTSVGDEQF
V: TRBV6-1; length: 16; CDR3: ASSERLAGGLSTDTQY
V: TRBV4-3; length: 15; CDR3: ASSQDGGTGGSETQY
V: TRBV2; length: 12; CDR3: ASIWGRRTDTQY
V: TRBV12-3/TRBV12-4; length: 12; CDR3: ASSLGQGVREAF